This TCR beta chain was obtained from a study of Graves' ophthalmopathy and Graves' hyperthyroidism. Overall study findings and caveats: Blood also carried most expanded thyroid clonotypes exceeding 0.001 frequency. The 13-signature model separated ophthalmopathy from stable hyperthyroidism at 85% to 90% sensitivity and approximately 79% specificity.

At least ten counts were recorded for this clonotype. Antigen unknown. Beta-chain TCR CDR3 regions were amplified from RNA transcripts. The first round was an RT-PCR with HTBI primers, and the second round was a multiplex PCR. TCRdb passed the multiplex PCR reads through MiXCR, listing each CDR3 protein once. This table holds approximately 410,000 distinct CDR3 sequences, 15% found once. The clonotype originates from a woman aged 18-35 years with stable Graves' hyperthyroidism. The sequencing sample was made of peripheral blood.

CDR3 DNA sequence: TGTGCCAGTAGTGGCCAGGGTCCTGGGGGGAACACTGAAGCTTTCTTT. It is translated as CASSGQGPGGNTEAFF. The V call is TRBV19, the J call TRBJ1-1; weak D call: TRBD1 (5 bases). The V gene's germline CDR1 is LNHDA and CDR2 SQIVND (reference sequence). The V gene lost 5 bases and the J gene lost 1 base, with 17 bases spanning the gap. The CDR3 is 16 residues long.